This note documents a single TCR beta chain sequence. The sample originates from a study of T cell responses to AZD1222 COVID-19 vaccine. Clones were read by immunoSEQ multiplex PCR, and TCRdb kept only the in-frame ones, dropping some. The sample holds 150,000 or so clones, about 81% seen once. The CDR3 is made up of 16 amino acids. Germline-derived CDR1 and CDR2 are SQVTM and ANQGSEA. The V and J ends lost 2 bases and 4 bases, in that order; junction bases with no gene match: 8. V is TRBV29-1 and J is TRBJ2-3; 11 bases match TRBD2. The material sequenced was peripheral blood, taken on day 0 of MenACWY control vaccination. This receptor was obtained from an adult in good health. CDR3 nucleotides: TGCAGCGTTGAACCCTCGGGACTAGCGGCGGCAGATACGCAGTATTTT. Its protein product is CSVEPSGLAAADTQYF.